This entry features one T cell receptor beta chain sequence. These data originate in a study of blood T cells in healthy people across ages. Trimming left V 4 bases short and J 5 bases short, with 12 bases between. Per germline, CDR1 SGHRS and CDR2 YFSETQ. The CDR3 is made up of 13 amino acids. PCR was performed a second time for about 7 to 12 cycles using a sample-barcoded 5' primer and a J-beta primer mix. TCRdb recomputed calls from the 5' RACE reads with MiXCR, one row per CDR3 protein. Of 660,000 or so distinct CDR3 sequences listed, roughly 53% are singletons. The chain combines TRBV5-1 with TRBJ2-5, with unresolved D. The sample consisted of blood. This receptor was obtained from a man aged 55 to 70 in good health. The CDR3, as DNA: TGCGCCAGCAGCGCCAGTTTCGCGGAGACCCAGTACTTC. Its translation: CASSASFAETQYF.